A single sample gave rise to the 20 T cell receptor beta chains below, sequenced in a study of early T cells in non-severe SARS-CoV-2 infection. MiXCR was run by TCRdb on the 5' RACE reads, yielding one entry per CDR3 protein. In the table there are tens of thousands of distinct CDR3 sequences, 9.5% to 15% of which are singletons. The sequenced material came from whole blood. These TCRs come from an adult who was a healthcare worker with PCR-confirmed SARS-CoV-2 infection or an uninfected control (not recorded which).

In its sample, this clonotype was seen a few times. The chain carries TRBV4-2 and TRBJ1-1; perhaps TRBD1 as D (6 bases). The germline gives CDR1 LGHNA, CDR2 YNFKEQ. V was shortened by 0 bases and J by 6 bases, with 11 bases between the two germline ends. The CDR3 spans 14 residues. Written as DNA, the CDR3 is TGTGCCAGCAGCCAAGATGGGGGGGCCCCTGAAGCTTTCTTT. This encodes CASSQDGGAPEAFF.

This clonotype was detected ten times or more. This chain connects TRBV6-6 to TRBJ2-1, with TRBD1 matching 8 bases. With 7 bases clipped from V and 2 bases from J, the junction kept 7 bases outside the gene matches. The CDR3 covers 15 residues. CDR1 and CDR2 from the germline V gene are MNHNY and SVGAGI (reference sequence). CDR3 sequence (DNA): TGTGCCAGCATCCTCGACAGGGGTGCCTACAATGAGCAGTTCTTC. It specifies CASILDRGAYNEQFF.

In its sample, this clonotype was seen many times. V and J are TRBV7-6 and TRBJ2-7, with 8 nucleotides matching TRBD1. Germline V CDR1 and CDR2: SGHVS, FNYEAQ. The V gene end was trimmed by 1 base and the J gene end by 3 bases; junction bases not matched to a gene: 11. The CDR3 has 17 residues. CDR3 DNA sequence: TGTGCCAGCAGCTTAGAGGTACCCGGGACAGGTGACTACGAGCAGTACTTC. It encodes CASSLEVPGTGDYEQYF. Combining the CDR3 with reference TRBV7-6 and TRBJ2-7 gives the whole variable domain GAGVSQSPRYKVTKRGQDVALRCDPISGHVSLYWYRQALGQGPEFLTYFNYEAQQDKSGLPNDRFSAERPEGSISTLTIQRTEQRDSAMYRCASSLEVPGTGDYEQYFGPGTRLTVT.

This CDR3 is CASSVTGGNQPQHF. The CDR3 DNA sequence: TGTGCCAGCAGCGTCACAGGGGGCAATCAGCCCCAGCATTTT. The chain carries TRBV9 and TRBJ1-5; 7 nucleotides agree with TRBD1. Germline assignment: CDR1 SGDLS and CDR2 YYNGEE. Trimming removed 2 bases from V and 2 bases from J; junction bases left unmatched: 1. This CDR3 contains 14 residues.

The chain has TRBV7-9 and TRBJ2-7; D ambiguous. V lost 5 bases and J lost 9, with 11 bases in between. The CDR3 totals 11 residues. Germline V gives CDR1 SEHNR, CDR2 FQNEAQ (reference sequence). Written as DNA, the CDR3 is TGTGCCAGCAGCCCCATCGAGCTGCAGTACTTC. As protein: CASSPIELQYF.

In this sample, this clonotype turned up many times. The rearrangement joins TRBV7-2 to TRBJ1-1; D remains ambiguous. The CDR3 totals 16 residues. V was shortened by 5 bases and J by 2 bases, with 18 bases between the two germline ends. The germline V gene encodes CDR1 SGHTA and CDR2 FQGNSA. CDR3 DNA: TGTGCCAGCAGCCGTCGAAACCCGGGCCCAAACACTGAAGCTTTCTTT. This encodes CASSRRNPGPNTEAFF.

This clonotype was seen many times. The rearrangement links TRBV20-1 to TRBJ2-7; 14 bases fit TRBD2. The V and J ends lost 3 bases and 2 bases, in that order; junction bases with no gene match: 0. Germline lookup yields CDR1 DFQATT and CDR2 SNEGSKA (reference sequence). The CDR3 is 14 residues long. CDR3 sequence (DNA): TGCAGTGCTAGGACTAGCGGGAGGGCCTACGAGCAGTACTTC. It is translated as CSARTSGRAYEQYF.

This chain joins TRBV5-5 and TRBJ2-3, with 11 bases that match TRBD2. The CDR3 has 15 residues. Germline CDR1 SGHKS, CDR2 YYEKEE (reference sequence). V lost 0 bases to trimming and J lost 7 bases; unmatched junction nucleotides: 4. Written as DNA, the CDR3 is TGTGCCAGCAGCTTGGCAACTAGCGGGAGTTATACGCAGTATTTT. This translates into CASSLATSGSYTQYF.

The sample holds many counts of this clonotype. The chain recombines TRBV5-1 with TRBJ2-5; no clear D gene. In germline, CDR1 is SGHRS, CDR2 YFSETQ. V lost 4 bases and J lost 5, with 15 bases in between. This CDR3 is 14 amino acids long. Here the CDR3 reads CASSPVGGMETQYF. CDR3 DNA: TGCGCCAGCAGCCCTGTCGGCGGTATGGAGACCCAGTACTTC.

The chain uses TRBV5-4 and TRBJ2-1, with 7 bases aligning to TRBD1. CDR3 length equals 16 residues. J gave up 3 bases and V 4 bases, and 10 bases lay outside the gene matches. The germline V gene has CDR1 SGHNT and CDR2 YYREEE (reference sequence). CDR3 sequence (DNA): TGTGCCAGCAGCCCCTCCGGGACAGCCTTCTACAATGAGCAGTTCTTC. Encoded protein: CASSPSGTAFYNEQFF.

This clonotype was counted a few times. This chain joins TRBV2 and TRBJ2-4; D is unclear. Per the germline V gene, CDR1 is SNHLY and CDR2 is FYNNEI. Trimming removed 7 bases at V and 6 bases at J, with 16 bases between. The length of the CDR3 is 14 residues. The CDR3 sequence: CASTPVMDGNIQYF. In DNA form, the CDR3 reads TGTGCCAGCACCCCAGTGATGGACGGAAACATTCAGTACTTC.

This clonotype was seen a few times. The rearrangement joins TRBV5-5 to TRBJ1-2, with 8 bases that match TRBD1. V lost 4 bases to trimming and J lost 4 bases; unmatched junction nucleotides: 12. This CDR3 region has 16 residues. CDR1 and CDR2 (germline): SGHKS, YYEKEE (reference sequence). CDR3 in DNA: TGTGCCAGCAGCCCCCTCCGGGGACAGGACAGCTATGGCTACACCTTC. It is translated as CASSPLRGQDSYGYTF. Full variable domain (remainder filled in from reference TRBV5-5 and TRBJ1-2): DAGVTQSPTHLIKTRGQQVTLRCSPISGHKSVSWYQQVLGQGPQFIFQYYEKEERGRGNFPDRFSARQFPNYSSELNVNALLLGDSALYLCASSPLRGQDSYGYTFGSGTRLTVV.

The rearrangement joins TRBV3-1 to TRBJ2-7; 9 bases fit TRBD1. CDR1 and CDR2 from the germline V gene are LGHDT and YNNKEL (reference sequence). The CDR3 is 14 amino acids. The V segment lost 4 bases and the J segment 2 bases; nucleotides outside the gene matches: 3. CDR3 sequence (DNA): TGTGCCAGCAGCCTCGGACAGGGGACCTACGAGCAGTACTTC. Amino acid sequence: CASSLGQGTYEQYF.

This clonotype was observed a handful of times. CDR3 in DNA: TGTGCCAGCAGCTTGGCACGGCCGAACACCGGGGAGCTGTTTTTT. Protein product: CASSLARPNTGELFF. This chain connects TRBV5-8 to TRBJ2-2; D gene ambiguous. This CDR3 contains 15 residues. Germline CDR1 reads SGHTS; CDR2 reads YDEGEE. Trimming shortened V by 0 bases and J by 0 bases, and 6 bases separated the two germline ends.

This clonotype was seen many times. The chain combines TRBV2 with TRBJ2-1; possible D gene TRBD2, 5 bases. CDR1 and CDR2 (germline): SNHLY, FYNNEI. Trimming removed 10 bases from V and 0 bases from J, with 13 bases in between. The CDR3 contains 14 residues. DNA of the CDR3: TGTGCCACCCAAGCGGAGTCCTCCTACAATGAGCAGTTCTTC. Residues: CATQAESSYNEQFF.

This clonotype has at least ten counts. The V and J genes are TRBV28 and TRBJ1-2; D might be TRBD1 (6 bases). The germline V gene encodes CDR1 MDHEN and CDR2 SYDVKM. The V gene lost 3 bases and the J gene lost 2 bases, with 13 bases spanning the gap. CDR3 length: 15 amino acids. The CDR3 DNA reads TGTGCCAGCAGTTTGGGGGGCGCTTCGAACTATGGCTACACCTTC. It encodes CASSLGGASNYGYTF.

This clonotype was picked up many times. CDR3 sequence reads: CSGTSGEAPRVQYF. CDR3 DNA: TGCAGTGGGACTAGCGGAGAGGCGCCCAGGGTGCAGTATTTT. The V gene is TRBV20-1, the J gene TRBJ2-3, with 10 positions matching TRBD2. The V gene end was trimmed by 7 bases and the J gene end by 11 bases; junction bases not matched to a gene: 15. This CDR3 comprises 14 residues. Germline CDR1 reads DFQATT; CDR2 reads SNEGSKA (reference sequence).

The V call is TRBV28, the J call TRBJ2-3, with D unresolved. Germline V lookup: CDR1 MDHEN, CDR2 SYDVKM. The CDR3 contains 10 residues. V was pared by 8 bases and J by 7 bases, with 7 bases between. The CDR3 coding sequence is TGTGCCAGCCTGAACCATACGCAGTATTTT. Encoded protein: CASLNHTQYF.

The V and J genes are TRBV7-7 and TRBJ2-3; TRBD2 agrees at 10 bases. Trimming took 2 bases from V and 4 from J; bases not matched to a gene: 3. Germline V gene lookup returns CDR1 SSHAT and CDR2 FNYEAQ (reference sequence). CDR3 size: 15 residues. DNA for the CDR3: TGTGCCAGCAGCTTAACGCTAGCGGGGGCAGATACGCAGTATTTT. Translated: CASSLTLAGADTQYF. Using reference TRBV7-7 and TRBJ2-3 for the parts outside the CDR3, the full variable domain is GAGVSQSPRYKVTKRGQDVTLRCDPISSHATLYWYQQALGQGPEFLTYFNYEAQPDKSGLPSDRFSAERPEGSISTLTIQRTEQRDSAMYRCASSLTLAGADTQYFGPGTRLTVL.

The J gene is TRBJ2-7, the V gene TRBV25-1; 10 bases agree with TRBD1. The J segment lost 1 base and the V segment lost 4 bases, leaving 1 base of the junction unmatched. This CDR3 contains 14 residues. Germline V gene lookup returns CDR1 MGHDK and CDR2 SYGVNS. CDR3 DNA: TGTGCCAGCAGTGTGGGACAGGGGTCCTACGAGCAGTACTTC. This encodes CASSVGQGSYEQYF.